This entry lists 24 T cell receptor beta chains sequenced from one sample in a study of beta chain features in type 1 diabetes. Sequenced material consisted of expressed TCRB transcripts (all of the isolated RNA was reverse transcribed). Sequencing was performed with immunoSEQ multiplex PCR; in TCRdb, only in-frame clones are kept and a portion is missing. The sample has about 410,000 clones; more than 11% are singletons. Sample: naive CD4+ T cells from blood. The source of these receptors is a man aged 30 to 45 in good health.

This clone was seen a few times. The chain links TRBV15 to TRBJ2-2, with TRBD2 matching over 7 bases. This CDR3 region has 17 residues. Germline lookup yields CDR1 LNHNV and CDR2 YYDKDF (reference sequence). The V segment lost 5 bases and the J segment 3 bases; nucleotides outside the gene matches: 12. The CDR3 bases are TGTGCCACCAGCCCGGGGAGGGGCACAGTGGACACCGGGGAGCTGTTTTTT. Translated: CATSPGRGTVDTGELFF.

The table lists this clone with a few counts. The rearrangement links TRBV9 to TRBJ2-5; possibly TRBD1 for D (6 bases). This CDR3 contains 13 residues. V dropped 4 bases and J dropped 1 base, with 8 bases sitting between them. Germline V CDR1 and CDR2: SGDLS, YYNGEE. CDR3 in amino acids: CASSPRGQETQYF. The CDR3 nucleotides are TGTGCCAGCAGCCCCAGGGGCCAAGAGACCCAGTACTTC. The full variable domain, with the rest looked up from reference TRBV9 and TRBJ2-5, is DSGVTQTPKHLITATGQRVTLRCSPRSGDLSVYWYQQSLDQGLQFLIQYYNGEERAKGNILERFSAQQFPDLHSELNLSSLELGDSALYFCASSPRGQETQYFGPGTRLLVL.

The chain is built from TRBV7-8 and TRBJ1-6, with D possibly TRBD1 on 5 matching bases. The CDR3 has 15 amino acids. With 3 bases removed from V and 7 bases from J, the gap between germline ends came to 13 bases. In germline, CDR1 is SGHVS, CDR2 FQNEAQ. The CDR3 is CASSFSGQVNSPLHF. Here the CDR3 DNA reads TGTGCCAGCAGCTTTTCGGGGCAGGTCAATTCACCCCTCCACTTT.

This clone was recorded a few times. The gene calls are TRBV20-1 and TRBJ1-2; D unresolved. There are 10 residues in the CDR3. Trimming removed 0 bases at V and 8 bases at J, with 4 bases between. The germline V gene has CDR1 DFQATT and CDR2 SNEGSKA (reference sequence). DNA for the CDR3: TGCAGTGCTAGAGAAGGAGGCTACACCTTC. Translated: CSAREGGYTF.

This clone was picked up a small number of times. The chain is built from TRBV4-3 and TRBJ2-4, with a weak D call TRBD2 (6 bases). The CDR3 totals 17 residues. Trimming removed 1 base from V and 0 bases from J, with 13 bases in between. Germline assignment: CDR1 LGHNA and CDR2 YSLEER. DNA of the CDR3: TGCGCCAGCAGCCAAGCGGTCTGGGGACTAGCCAAAAACATTCAGTACTTC. It yields the protein CASSQAVWGLAKNIQYF.

This clone turned up a few times. The chain links TRBV6-5 to TRBJ1-1, with 7 bases lining up with TRBD1. Germline CDR1 and CDR2: MNHEY and SVGAGI. This CDR3 comprises 14 residues. Trimming removed 5 bases from V and 6 bases from J; junction bases left unmatched: 9. The CDR3 DNA is TGTGCCAGCAGTCAAAGACAGGGTAACCCTGAAGCTTTCTTT. Translating it yields CASSQRQGNPEAFF.

This clone was seen a handful of times. The chain uses TRBV5-6 and TRBJ1-1, with D unresolved. This CDR3 is 12 amino acids long. Germline V gene data show CDR1 as SGHDT and CDR2 as YYEEEE. V was shortened by 0 bases and J by 7 bases, with 7 bases between the two germline ends. CDR3 nucleotide sequence: TGTGCCAGCAGCTTGGCCGGCTATGAAGCTTTCTTT. Its protein is CASSLAGYEAFF.

For the CDR3, the DNA is TGTGCCAGTAGTGAGACAGGGGGAGCTATTTTCTCAGAATATGGCTACACCTTC. As protein: CASSETGGAIFSEYGYTF. The chain is built from TRBV19 and TRBJ1-2, with 9 bases identical to TRBD1. The CDR3 contains 18 residues. After removal of 5 bases from V and 5 bases from J, the junction contained 18 bases not matched to a gene. Germline V gene lookup returns CDR1 LNHDA and CDR2 SQIVND (reference sequence).

V is TRBV7-2 and J is TRBJ2-3, with D hard to call. CDR3 length: 12 residues. CDR1 and CDR2 (germline): SGHTA, FQGNSA. V was trimmed by 3 bases and J by 4 bases, leaving 5 bases between them. The CDR3 here is CASSFIPDTQYF. CDR3 sequence (DNA): TGTGCCAGCAGCTTTATTCCAGATACGCAGTATTTT.

The chain employs TRBV2 and TRBJ2-3; TRBD2 is a possible D gene (5 bases). This CDR3 has 13 residues. Looked up from germline, CDR1 is SNHLY and CDR2 is FYNNEI. Deletions cut 4 bases from V and 4 bases from J, with 9 bases between. The CDR3 region is CASSVGVADTQYF. The CDR3 bases are TGTGCCAGCAGTGTCGGGGTCGCAGATACGCAGTATTTT.

This clone has more than one count but fewer than ten. A junction boundary mismatches the germline segment, possibly from a read error. V is TRBV7-7 and J is TRBJ2-1; 8 bases agree with TRBD1. This CDR3 comprises 15 residues. Germline V gene lookup returns CDR1 SSHAT and CDR2 FNYEAQ (reference sequence). The CDR3 here is CASSGQGRKDNEQFF. The CDR3 bases are TGTGCTAGCAGCGGACAGGGACGAAAGGACAATGAGCAGTTCTTC.

This clone was detected a few times. The chain links TRBV7-2 to TRBJ2-3; no firm D call. Germline V gene sequence: CDR1 SGHTA, CDR2 FQGNSA. CDR3 length equals 15 residues. The germline V and J ends were trimmed by 0 bases and 2 bases, with 9 bases remaining between them. In DNA, the CDR3 is TGTGCCAGCAGCTTAGCGACGGAATACACAGATACGCAGTATTTT. Protein product: CASSLATEYTDTQYF.

The rearrangement joins TRBV28 to TRBJ1-3, with no clear D. The V and J ends lost 5 bases and 2 bases respectively, with 16 bases between them. Looked up from germline, CDR1 is MDHEN and CDR2 is SYDVKM. The CDR3 is 16 residues long. The CDR3 loop reads CASSTRGLNAGNTIYF. The CDR3 DNA follows: TGTGCCAGCAGTACCCGTGGACTAAACGCTGGAAACACCATATATTTT.

This clone was observed a few times. The DNA for the CDR3 is TGTGCCAGTAGTACCCTTGGCGGGAGCCTATCTGAGCAGTTCTTC. Amino acids: CASSTLGGSLSEQFF. The chain couples TRBV19 to TRBJ2-1, with TRBD2 matching over 7 bases. Per germline, CDR1 LNHDA and CDR2 SQIVND (reference sequence). This CDR3 comprises 15 residues. V was clipped by 4 bases and J by 9 bases; unmatched bases: 12.

This clone came up once. An end of the junction does not agree with germline; a read error may underlie this. This chain uses TRBV7-7 with TRBJ2-5; 9 bases are shared with TRBD2. CDR1 is SSHAT, CDR2 FNYEAQ, per germline (reference sequence). The CDR3 loop spans 15 amino acids. Written as DNA, the CDR3 is TGTGCTAGCAGCCGGGGACTAGCTCCGGGGGAGACCCAGTACTTC. Its protein product is CASSRGLAPGETQYF.

The genes are TRBV23-1 and TRBJ2-7; D could derive from TRBD1 or TRBD2 (5 bases each). TRBV23-1 is an open reading frame whose function is uncertain. The V and J ends lost 6 bases and 2 bases respectively, with 20 bases between them. This CDR3 is built from 16 residues. CDR3 amino acids: CASSPGAGTHTYEQYV. The CDR3, as DNA: TGCGCCAGCAGCCCCGGGGCAGGGACCCACACCTACGAGCAGTACGTC.

CDR3 residues: CASSLPRTGEQFF. DNA of the CDR3: TGTGCCAGCAGCTTACCTCGAACAGGGGAGCAGTTCTTC. The chain employs TRBV7-9 and TRBJ2-1; TRBD1 is a possible D gene (6 bases). The CDR3 extends over 13 amino acids. The germline V gene has CDR1 SEHNR and CDR2 FQNEAQ (reference sequence). Trimming left V 2 bases short and J 10 bases short, with 12 bases between. The full variable domain, in which reference TRBV7-9 and TRBJ2-1 provide the parts outside the CDR3, is DTGVSQNPRHKITKRGQNVTFRCDPISEHNRLYWYRQTLGQGPEFLTYFQNEAQLEKSRLLSDRFSAERPKGSFSTLEIQRTEQGDSAMYLCASSLPRTGEQFFGPGTRLTVL.

This chain links TRBV6-5 with TRBJ2-3; 7 bases align to TRBD2. The trim removed 6 bases at V and 3 bases at J, leaving 9 bases unmatched. Germline CDR1 MNHEY, CDR2 SVGAGI. The CDR3 sequence is 15 residues long. The CDR3 DNA reads TGTGCCAGCAGCCAAAGCGGGACGTTAACAGATACGCAGTATTTT. It codes for CASSQSGTLTDTQYF.

The table lists this clone with a few counts. J is TRBJ2-4 and V is TRBV2, with 7 bases aligning to TRBD2. The CDR3 has 17 amino acids. V was clipped by 6 bases and J by 1 base; unmatched bases: 12. Germline CDR1 and CDR2: SNHLY and FYNNEI. This chain's CDR3 is CASRGFAGALAKNIQYF. The CDR3 bases are TGTGCCAGCAGGGGATTTGCGGGAGCGCTCGCCAAAAACATTCAGTACTTC.

The V and J genes are TRBV7-9 and TRBJ1-2; TRBD1 agrees at 8 bases. Germline V gives CDR1 SEHNR, CDR2 FQNEAQ (reference sequence). The J segment lost 6 bases and the V segment lost 0 bases, leaving 12 bases of the junction unmatched. This CDR3 comprises 17 residues. For the CDR3, the DNA is TGTGCCAGCAGCTTAGCCGGGACAGGCCTTATTTCGAATGGCTACACCTTC. Its translation: CASSLAGTGLISNGYTF.

This chain links TRBV12-5 with TRBJ2-3; 14 positions agree with TRBD2. The junction had 10 bases not matched to a gene; V was cut back by 6 bases and J by 2 bases. Germline V gives CDR1 LGHNT, CDR2 FRNRAP. The CDR3 sequence is 18 residues long. This CDR3 is CASGRTSGRIGDTDTQYF. Here the CDR3 DNA reads TGTGCTAGTGGCCGGACTAGCGGGAGGATCGGGGACACAGATACGCAGTATTTT.

This clone appeared a few times. The J gene is TRBJ1-2, the V gene TRBV10-3; tentative D call: TRBD1 (6 bases). V lost 3 bases, J lost 7 bases, and 12 bases lay in between. This CDR3 comprises 13 residues. Germline V gene data show CDR1 as ENHRY and CDR2 as SYGVKD. CDR3 coding DNA: TGTGCCATCAGTGAAACAGGGTCCCTTGGCTACACCTTC. Translating gives CAISETGSLGYTF.

This clone was seen a handful of times. The genes are TRBV2 and TRBJ2-7; no reliable D call. CDR1 SNHLY and CDR2 FYNNEI come from the germline V gene. Between the trimmed V and J ends, which lost 7 bases and 5 bases, there was a span of 9 bases. The CDR3 loop spans 11 amino acids. The CDR3 nucleotides are TGTGCCAGCATGGGTCGCCACGAGCAGTACTTC. It codes for CASMGRHEQYF.

This clone was observed a handful of times. V and J are TRBV29-1 and TRBJ1-1; D gene ambiguous. The CDR3 extends over 12 amino acids. Deletions cut 5 bases from V and 7 bases from J, with 14 bases between. Germline V gene sequence: CDR1 SQVTM, CDR2 ANQGSEA. The CDR3 region is CSVLGSPGEAFF. The CDR3, as DNA: TGCAGCGTTCTGGGAAGCCCAGGTGAAGCTTTCTTT.